Each of the 22 T cell receptor beta chains below was sequenced from the same sample in a study of Graves' ophthalmopathy and Graves' hyperthyroidism. RNA transcripts served as template for amplifying TCR beta CDR3 sequences. Amplification began with first-round RT-PCR using HTBI primers, then second-round multiplex PCR was performed. From the multiplex PCR reads, TCRdb called clonotypes with MiXCR, one entry per CDR3 protein. The sample carries under 400,000 distinct CDR3 sequences, about 17% recorded once. The sequenced material came from peripheral blood. These receptors were collected from an adult man with Graves' ophthalmopathy.

This clonotype showed up many times. J is TRBJ1-1 and V is TRBV30, with D unresolved. Trimming left V 1 base short and J 4 bases short, with 13 bases between. Germline loops: CDR1 GTSNPN, CDR2 SVGIG (reference sequence). This CDR3 spans 14 amino acids. In DNA form, the CDR3 reads TGTGCCTGGAGTGGGTTTAATCGGGGCACTGAAGCTTTCTTT. Its translation: CAWSGFNRGTEAFF.

This clonotype has at least ten counts. CDR3: CVSSPRVGETQYF. DNA of the CDR3: TGTGTCTCCTCCCCCAGGGTAGGAGAGACCCAGTACTTC. The chain has TRBV19 and TRBJ2-5; tentative D call: TRBD1 (5 bases). CDR1 and CDR2 (germline): LNHDA, SQIVND (reference sequence). The CDR3 is made up of 13 amino acids.

Ten or more counts support this clonotype. The chain employs TRBV30 and TRBJ2-5, with TRBD1 identical over 7 bases. Germline V gene data show CDR1 as GTSNPN and CDR2 as SVGIG (reference sequence). The CDR3 runs 13 residues. V lost 2 bases and J lost 4; bases outside the gene matches: 4. The CDR3 region has the DNA TGTGCCTGGAGTAGAGGGGGCCTAGAGACCCAGTACTTC. Its protein product is CAWSRGGLETQYF.

There are many counts of this clonotype. This chain connects TRBV27 to TRBJ1-6; D not resolved. Trimming removed 0 bases from V and 0 bases from J, with 12 bases in between. Germline CDR1 MNHEY, CDR2 SMNVEV (reference sequence). CDR3 length equals 18 residues. The CDR3 bases are TGTGCCAGCAGTTTATCCGGAGGACCCAGCTCCTATAATTCACCCCTCCACTTT. This gives the protein CASSLSGGPSSYNSPLHF.

This clonotype was counted many times. The chain links TRBV27 to TRBJ2-7; no clear D. V dropped 9 bases and J dropped 3 bases, with 18 bases sitting between them. The CDR3 loop spans 14 amino acids. Germline CDR1 MNHEY, CDR2 SMNVEV (reference sequence). The CDR3 region is CASRQGPGIYEQYF. Written as DNA, the CDR3 is TGTGCCAGTCGACAAGGGCCCGGAATCTACGAGCAGTACTTC.

This clonotype came up many times. Written as DNA, the CDR3 is TGCAGCGTTCCGGGACAGGCCTCCGGGAAGCAGTACTTC. Protein sequence: CSVPGQASGKQYF. The rearrangement links TRBV29-1 to TRBJ2-7; 8 bases line up with TRBD1. Looked up from germline, CDR1 is SQVTM and CDR2 is ANQGSEA. This CDR3 spans 13 amino acids. The junction had 11 bases not matched to a gene; V was cut back by 5 bases and J by 8 bases.

The chain uses TRBV6-1 and TRBJ1-2; possible D gene TRBD1, 6 bases. Germline V gene data show CDR1 as MNHNS and CDR2 as SASEGT. V was shortened by 10 bases and J by 7 bases, with 19 bases between the two germline ends. This CDR3 has 13 residues. The CDR3 here is CATYREYIGGYTF. In DNA, the CDR3 is TGTGCCACCTACAGGGAGTATATCGGTGGCTACACCTTC.

This clonotype occurred many times. The J gene is TRBJ1-1, the V gene TRBV11-2; D gene unclear. The CDR3 length is 13 residues. Trimming pared 6 bases from V and 11 bases from J, leaving 19 bases between. CDR1 and CDR2 (germline): SGHAT, FQNNGV. CDR3 coding DNA: TGTGCCAGCAGTTTGACCCGGGATCCGGACGCTTTCTTT. Amino acids: CASSLTRDPDAFF. Complete variable domain (other parts from reference TRBV11-2 and TRBJ1-1): EAGVAQSPRYKIIEKRQSVAFWCNPISGHATLYWYQQILGQGPKLLIQFQNNGVVDDSQLPKDRFSAERLKGVDSTLKIQPAKLEDSAVYLCASSLTRDPDAFFGQGTRLTVV.

The rearrangement uses TRBV6-1 and TRBJ2-7, with 9 bases that match TRBD2. The CDR3 loop spans 13 amino acids. With V trimmed by 7 bases and J by 2 bases, 3 bases remained unmatched. Per the germline V gene, CDR1 is MNHNS and CDR2 is SASEGT. The CDR3 reads CASNPSGAYEQYF. The CDR3 region has the DNA TGTGCCAGCAATCCTAGCGGGGCCTACGAGCAGTACTTC.

Many counts were recorded for this clonotype. Here the CDR3 DNA reads TGTGCCAGCAGCATATCACGGACAGGGAAGAGGGAGACCCAGTACTTC. This sequence encodes CASSISRTGKRETQYF. V and J are TRBV11-2 and TRBJ2-5, with 8 nucleotides matching TRBD1. Trimming at V came to 5 bases and at J to 5 bases, leaving 13 bases not matched to a gene. This CDR3 spans 16 amino acids. Germline CDR1 and CDR2: SGHAT and FQNNGV.

This clonotype was counted many times. The chain carries TRBV20-1 and TRBJ2-2, with D perhaps matching TRBD1 or TRBD2 (6 bases each). CDR3 length equals 16 residues. V gave up 2 bases and J gave up 4 bases, with 17 bases separating them. CDR1 DFQATT and CDR2 SNEGSKA come from the germline V gene (reference sequence). CDR3 sequence (DNA): TGCAGTGCTAGAATGGGACGGGGGCCAGGCACCGGGGAGCTGTTTTTT. Translation: CSARMGRGPGTGELFF.

In this sample, this clonotype turned up many times. The V call is TRBV7-2, the J call TRBJ1-1; D unclear. Germline V gives CDR1 SGHTA, CDR2 FQGNSA. V was pared by 5 bases and J by 9 bases, with 13 bases between. The CDR3 loop spans 12 amino acids. The CDR3 region is CASSETYIKAFF. DNA for the CDR3: TGTGCCAGCAGCGAAACATACATTAAAGCTTTCTTT.

This clonotype was seen ten or more times. This CDR3 reads CASSYSASGRTAADEQYF. The DNA for the CDR3 is TGTGCCAGCAGTTACTCGGCTAGCGGGAGGACAGCGGCTGACGAGCAGTACTTC. The gene calls are TRBV6-2 or TRBV6-3 and TRBJ2-7; 11 nucleotides match TRBD2. Germline trimming cut 0 bases from V and 5 bases from J; bases unmatched to any gene: 12. The CDR3 is 18 residues long. Germline CDR1 is MNHEY and CDR2 is SVGEGT.

In its sample, this clonotype was seen many times. CDR3 sequence reads: CASSLFPSGSYEQYF. CDR3 DNA sequence: TGTGCCAGCAGTTTATTCCCTAGCGGATCCTACGAGCAGTACTTC. The V call is TRBV27, the J call TRBJ2-7, with TRBD2 matching 7 bases. J was trimmed by 1 base and V by 1 base; bases with no gene match: 4. The CDR3 is 15 residues long. Germline V gene lookup returns CDR1 MNHEY and CDR2 SMNVEV (reference sequence).

This rearrangement joins TRBV9 to TRBJ2-2; D could derive from TRBD1 or TRBD2 (5 bases each). With 0 bases removed from V and 8 bases from J, the gap between germline ends came to 23 bases. The germline gives CDR1 SGDLS, CDR2 YYNGEE. The CDR3 is made up of 18 amino acids. The CDR3 region is CASSVGWAWGPPVGELFF. In nucleotides, the CDR3 is TGTGCCAGCAGCGTAGGATGGGCTTGGGGACCACCGGTTGGGGAGCTGTTTTTT.

This clonotype was seen many times. The chain couples TRBV5-1 to TRBJ1-1; TRBD1 might be the D (5 bases). Looked up from germline, CDR1 is SGHRS and CDR2 is YFSETQ. Trimming took off 4 bases at V and 1 base at J, with 8 bases between the two ends. The CDR3 extends over 13 amino acids. The DNA for the CDR3 is TGCGCCAGCAGCACGACAGCGAACACTGAAGCTTTCTTT. Protein: CASSTTANTEAFF.

This clonotype was seen at least ten times. The chain couples TRBV20-1 to TRBJ1-5, with a possible D match to TRBD1 (5 bases). The CDR3 is 15 residues long. Germline V gene data show CDR1 as DFQATT and CDR2 as SNEGSKA (reference sequence). The ends were cut back, 3 bases at V and 0 bases at J, with 12 bases in the middle. The CDR3 reads CSARGGEDSNQPQHF. CDR3 coding DNA: TGCAGTGCTAGGGGGGGGGAAGATAGCAATCAGCCCCAGCATTTT.

This clonotype has at least ten counts. V and J are TRBV11-2 and TRBJ2-7; possible D gene TRBD1, 6 bases. V was clipped by 0 bases and J by 3 bases, with 9 bases between them. CDR1 is SGHAT and CDR2 is FQNNGV in the germline V gene. This CDR3 has 14 amino acids. This chain's CDR3 is CASSLDPGDYEQYF. The CDR3, as DNA: TGTGCCAGCAGCTTAGATCCAGGGGACTACGAGCAGTACTTC.

This clonotype showed up many times. The chain joins TRBV30 to TRBJ1-1; perhaps TRBD1 as D (5 bases). Trimming pared 1 base from V and 3 bases from J, leaving 9 bases between. This CDR3 has 13 residues. CDR1 is GTSNPN and CDR2 is SVGIG in the germline V gene (reference sequence). CDR3 bases: TGTGCCTGGAGTGACAGGAGGGACACTGAAGCTTTCTTT. This encodes CAWSDRRDTEAFF.

The chain is built from TRBV28 and TRBJ2-5; 8 bases fit TRBD2. Trimming removed 6 bases from V and 5 bases from J; junction bases left unmatched: 14. CDR1 is MDHEN, CDR2 SYDVKM, per germline. This CDR3 has 16 residues. CDR3 in amino acids: CASRWSGTSTTETQYF. In DNA, the CDR3 is TGTGCCAGCAGATGGTCCGGGACTAGTACGACGGAGACCCAGTACTTC.

This clonotype occurred many times. The chain has TRBV7-3 and TRBJ2-7, with D perhaps given as TRBD1 or TRBD2 (5 bases each). Germline loops: CDR1 SGHTA, CDR2 FQGTGA. Between the trimmed V and J ends, which lost 0 bases and 2 bases, there was a span of 14 bases. This CDR3 spans 16 amino acids. The CDR3 sequence: CASSLTSGDPAYEQYF. The DNA of the CDR3 is TGTGCCAGCAGCTTAACGTCCGGGGACCCTGCCTACGAGCAGTACTTC.

This clonotype was counted at least ten times. The junction and the germline gene differ at one end; a read error may be behind it. This chain connects TRBV20-1 to TRBJ1-2; TRBD1 matches 8 bases. This CDR3 has 15 residues. Germline values: CDR1 DFQATT, CDR2 SNEGSKA (reference sequence). This CDR3 reads CSARAGTGGFYGYTF. The DNA of the CDR3 is TGCAGTGCCAGAGCCGGGACAGGCGGTTTCTATGGCTACACCTTC.